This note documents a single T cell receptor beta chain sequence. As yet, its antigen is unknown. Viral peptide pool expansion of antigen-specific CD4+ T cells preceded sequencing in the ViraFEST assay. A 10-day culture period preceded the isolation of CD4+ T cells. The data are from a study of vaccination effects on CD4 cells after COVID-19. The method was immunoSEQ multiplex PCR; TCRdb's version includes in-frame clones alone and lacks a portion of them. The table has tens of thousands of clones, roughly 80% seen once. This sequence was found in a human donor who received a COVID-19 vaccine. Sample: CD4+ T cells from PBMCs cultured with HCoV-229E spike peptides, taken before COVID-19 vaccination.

CDR3: CASSYGVLHTEAFF. DNA for the CDR3: TGTGCCAGCAGTTACGGGGTTTTACACACTGAAGCTTTCTTT. The gene calls are TRBV6-2 or TRBV6-3 and TRBJ1-1; D is ambiguous. The CDR3 loop spans 14 amino acids. Per the germline V gene, CDR1 is MNHEY and CDR2 is SVGEGT. The germline V and J ends were trimmed by 2 bases and 3 bases, with 10 bases remaining between them.